These 29 T cell receptor beta chains were all obtained from the same sample, sequenced in a study of cytomegalovirus exposure and HLA in healthy donors. Both 60 Vbeta primers and 13 Jbeta primers went into the PCR. Profiled with immunoSEQ multiplex PCR; TCRdb holds only in-frame clones, not every one. The profile shows 150,000 to 200,000 clones, roughly 74% of them singletons. The specimen sequenced was PBMCs. These receptors were taken from a woman younger than 45 in good health and CMV-seropositive.

The table lists this clone with a count of one. The V and J genes are TRBV7-8 and TRBJ1-5, with D possibly being TRBD1 (5 bases). CDR3 size: 16 residues. V was clipped by 1 base and J by 5 bases, with 15 bases between them. Germline loops: CDR1 SGHVS, CDR2 FQNEAQ. CDR3 nucleotide sequence: TGTGCCAGCAGCTTAGAGGCGGATTGGGGGGATCAGCCCCAGCATTTT. It is translated as CASSLEADWGDQPQHF.

This clone has just a few counts. The chain carries TRBV7-2 and TRBJ2-3; TRBD2 matches at 8 bases. CDR3 length: 16 residues. J gave up 6 bases and V 5 bases, and 13 bases lay outside the gene matches. In germline, CDR1 is SGHTA, CDR2 FQGNSA. CDR3 DNA: TGTGCCAGCAGCCTAAAAACTAGCGGCCTTAGGGATACGCAGTATTTT. Its translation is CASSLKTSGLRDTQYF.

This clone was seen a few times. The rearrangement uses TRBV5-1 and TRBJ2-7; 8 bases are a match to TRBD1. The CDR3 spans 14 residues. CDR1 and CDR2 from the germline V gene are SGHRS and YFSETQ. V dropped 7 bases and J dropped 5; count of bases not matched to a gene: 11. For the CDR3, the DNA is TGCGCCAGCTCCTCATCAGGGGGCATCGACGAGCAGTACTTC. Translating gives CASSSSGGIDEQYF.

The V call is TRBV19, the J call TRBJ2-3, with D uncertain. Trimming took 0 bases from V and 9 from J, leaving 13 bases between them. Germline CDR1 is LNHDA and CDR2 is SQIVND (reference sequence). The CDR3 has 14 amino acids. DNA of the CDR3: TGTGCCAGTAGTATAGATGTCTCGAGTCCCACGCAGTATTTT. Translation: CASSIDVSSPTQYF.

This sequence joins TRBV5-6 and TRBJ1-5; 10 bases line up with TRBD1. This CDR3 spans 16 amino acids. The germline CDR1 and CDR2 sequences are SGHDT and YYEEEE. J gave up 3 bases and V 4 bases, and 7 bases lay outside the gene matches. CDR3 nucleotide sequence: TGTGCCAGCAGCACCAGACAGGGGGCGTCCAATCAGCCCCAGCATTTT. It codes for CASSTRQGASNQPQHF. Full variable domain (missing parts from reference TRBV5-6 and TRBJ1-5): DAGVTQSPTHLIKTRGQQVTLRCSPKSGHDTVSWYQQALGQGPQFIFQYYEEEERQRGNFPDRFSGHQFPNYSSELNVNALLLGDSALYLCASSTRQGASNQPQHFGDGTRLSIL.

This clone is a singleton in its sample. The V and J genes are TRBV5-1 and TRBJ2-3, with 8 nucleotides matching TRBD2. V shed 2 bases, J shed 2 bases, and the junction held 7 bases outside the gene matches. The germline gives CDR1 SGHRS, CDR2 YFSETQ. The CDR3 runs 16 residues. The CDR3 DNA is TGCGCCAGCAGCTTTGTGGCTAGCGGGTCCACAGATACGCAGTATTTT. Protein sequence: CASSFVASGSTDTQYF.

CDR3 loop: CASSLEGSNSPLHF. The CDR3 nucleotides read TGTGCCAGCAGCTTAGAGGGGTCTAATTCACCCCTCCACTTT. The V call is TRBV7-6, the J call TRBJ1-6; possibly TRBD1 for D (5 bases). The ends were cut back, 1 base at V and 6 bases at J, with 7 bases in the middle. CDR1 and CDR2 (germline): SGHVS, FNYEAQ. CDR3 size: 14 residues.

The chain is built from TRBV13 and TRBJ2-2, with a possible D match to TRBD1 (5 bases). CDR1 and CDR2 (germline): PRHDT, FYEKMQ (reference sequence). CDR3 length: 14 residues. V was trimmed by 4 bases and J by 4 bases, leaving 10 bases between them. CDR3 residues: CASSWQGRTGELFF. DNA of the CDR3: TGTGCCAGCAGCTGGCAGGGTCGCACCGGGGAGCTGTTTTTT.

The chain employs TRBV5-1 and TRBJ2-3; TRBD2 is a possible D gene (6 bases). CDR3 length: 16 residues. Germline V gene data show CDR1 as SGHRS and CDR2 as YFSETQ. V was clipped by 0 bases and J by 3 bases, with 14 bases between them. The chain's CDR3 is CASSLGLRGITDTQYF. As DNA, the CDR3 is TGCGCCAGCAGCTTGGGACTGCGCGGGATAACAGATACGCAGTATTTT.

J is TRBJ2-7 and V is TRBV5-6, with 7 bases fitting TRBD1. The trim removed 0 bases at V and 5 bases at J, leaving 8 bases unmatched. There are 15 residues in the CDR3. Germline loops: CDR1 SGHDT, CDR2 YYEEEE. CDR3 DNA sequence: TGTGCCAGCAGCTTGGGACAGGGATGGTCCGACGAGCAGTACTTC. It specifies CASSLGQGWSDEQYF. Together with reference TRBV5-6 and TRBJ2-7, the CDR3 gives the full variable domain: DAGVTQSPTHLIKTRGQQVTLRCSPKSGHDTVSWYQQALGQGPQFIFQYYEEEERQRGNFPDRFSGHQFPNYSSELNVNALLLGDSALYLCASSLGQGWSDEQYFGPGTRLTVT.

This clone has just a few counts. V gene TRBV27 combines with J gene TRBJ1-2; D is unresolved. This CDR3 contains 13 residues. V was cut by 4 bases and J by 4 bases, with 10 bases left in between. Germline V gene sequence: CDR1 MNHEY, CDR2 SMNVEV (reference sequence). CDR3 nucleotides: TGTGCCAGCAGTTCCACACCTTCCTATGGCTACACCTTC. This gives the protein CASSSTPSYGYTF.

J is TRBJ2-5 and V is TRBV6-1, with 11 bases matching TRBD1. This CDR3 region has 16 residues. J lost 5 bases, V lost 1 base, and 6 bases had no gene match. Germline lookup yields CDR1 MNHNS and CDR2 SASEGT. CDR3 amino acids: CASSEVWTGGGETQYF. CDR3 nucleotide sequence: TGTGCCAGCAGTGAAGTTTGGACAGGGGGCGGTGAGACCCAGTACTTC.

CDR3 sequence (DNA): TGTGCCAGCAGCGCTGCGTTTGTCGACAATCAGCCCCAGCATTTT. Translated, it gives CASSAAFVDNQPQHF. The chain links TRBV9 to TRBJ1-5; D uncertain. Germline loops: CDR1 SGDLS, CDR2 YYNGEE. The CDR3 has 15 residues. V dropped 3 bases and J dropped 3 bases, with 13 bases sitting between them.

The chain joins TRBV4-1 to TRBJ1-1; 9 nucleotides match TRBD1. From germline, CDR1 is MGHRA and CDR2 YSYEKL. CDR3 length equals 16 residues. The J segment lost 2 bases and the V segment lost 3 bases, leaving 7 bases of the junction unmatched. This CDR3 is CASSHEDRGGNTEAFF. The CDR3 DNA reads as TGCGCCAGCAGCCACGAGGACAGGGGAGGAAACACTGAAGCTTTCTTT.

The rearrangement uses TRBV30 and TRBJ1-1; TRBD1 is a possible D gene (5 bases). V was clipped by 1 base and J by 0 bases, with 12 bases between them. The CDR3 has 15 residues. The germline gives CDR1 GTSNPN, CDR2 SVGIG (reference sequence). CDR3 sequence (DNA): TGTGCCTGGAGTGGGGCGGGGGGGATGAACACTGAAGCTTTCTTT. Protein: CAWSGAGGMNTEAFF.

This rearrangement joins TRBV6-5 to TRBJ2-7, with no clear D. CDR3 length equals 11 residues. Germline V gene data show CDR1 as MNHEY and CDR2 as SVGAGI. V lost 2 bases to trimming and J lost 5 bases, with 4 bases between them. The CDR3 DNA follows: TGTGCCAGCAGTTACGCAGACGAGCAGTACTTC. This encodes CASSYADEQYF.

The chain recombines TRBV7-2 with TRBJ2-7; D might be TRBD1 (6 bases). The germline V gene has CDR1 SGHTA and CDR2 FQGNSA. The CDR3 length is 15 residues. Between the trimmed V and J ends, which lost 1 base and 2 bases, there was a span of 12 bases. In nucleotides, the CDR3 is TGTGCCAGCAGCTTAGAAGGGGGACAAGCCTACGAGCAGTACTTC. It codes for CASSLEGGQAYEQYF. Variable domain in full (rest from reference TRBV7-2 and TRBJ2-7): GAGVSQSPSNKVTEKGKDVELRCDPISGHTALYWYRQSLGQGLEFLIYFQGNSAPDKSGLPSDRFSAERTGGSVSTLTIQRTQQEDSAVYLCASSLEGGQAYEQYFGPGTRLTVT.

This clone was found a few times. This sequence joins TRBV13 and TRBJ2-7; 9 bases map to TRBD1. Trimming cost V 7 bases and J 2 bases; bases outside gene matches: 9. CDR1 and CDR2 from the germline V gene are PRHDT and FYEKMQ (reference sequence). The CDR3 runs to 15 residues. CDR3 protein: CASTTLGTGTYEQYF. The CDR3 region has the DNA TGTGCCAGCACCACCCTTGGGACAGGGACCTACGAGCAGTACTTC.

The CDR3 region has the DNA TGTGCCAGCAGCTCCCTAGCGGGCTTACTAAGTGAGCAGTACTTC. Translating gives CASSSLAGLLSEQYF. The J gene is TRBJ2-7, the V gene TRBV7-8; TRBD2 aligns across 8 bases. Germline V gene data show CDR1 as SGHVS and CDR2 as FQNEAQ. Trimming at V came to 4 bases and at J to 7 bases, leaving 12 bases not matched to a gene. The CDR3 sequence is 15 residues long.

The chain carries TRBV15 and TRBJ2-7; D remains unclear. The CDR3 contains 14 residues. Trimming cost V 0 bases and J 1 base, with 7 bases left between them. From germline, CDR1 is LNHNV and CDR2 YYDKDF (reference sequence). The CDR3: CATSRDLASYEQYF. CDR3 sequence (DNA): TGTGCCACCAGCAGAGATTTGGCTTCCTACGAGCAGTACTTC.

This clone was counted once. The rearrangement joins TRBV19 to TRBJ1-2; D remains unclear. This CDR3 is 12 amino acids long. V lost 3 bases, J lost 6 bases, and 8 bases lay in between. Per germline, CDR1 LNHDA and CDR2 SQIVND (reference sequence). The CDR3 sequence: CASSIYGDGYTF. CDR3 DNA sequence: TGTGCCAGTAGTATTTACGGGGATGGCTACACCTTC.

A few counts support this clone. The genes are TRBV5-4 and TRBJ2-5; 11 nucleotides match TRBD1. Trimming cost V 5 bases and J 5 bases; bases outside gene matches: 11. The length of the CDR3 is 16 residues. Germline V CDR1 and CDR2: SGHNT, YYREEE (reference sequence). The CDR3 here is CASSPPGQGAGETQYF. The CDR3 bases are TGTGCCAGCAGTCCCCCCGGACAGGGGGCGGGGGAGACCCAGTACTTC. Looking up the rest from reference TRBV5-4 and TRBJ2-5 gives the full variable domain: ETGVTQSPTHLIKTRGQQVTLRCSSQSGHNTVSWYQQALGQGPQFIFQYYREEENGRGNFPPRFSGLQFPNYSSELNVNALELDDSALYLCASSPPGQGAGETQYFGPGTRLLVL.

This chain uses TRBV11-3 with TRBJ2-5; D may be TRBD2 (5 bases). TRBJ2-7 explains the end of the DNA better; the J call may be wrong. Per germline, CDR1 SGHNT and CDR2 YENEEA. This CDR3 is built from 13 residues. CDR3 sequence (DNA): TGTGCCAGCAGCCTACTAGGGATCTACGAGCAGTACTTC. Translating it yields CASSLLGIYEQYF.

Here the CDR3 DNA reads TGTGCCAGCAGCAAAAGACTTGGACAGGGCTACGAGCAGTACTTC. This sequence encodes CASSKRLGQGYEQYF. V usage is TRBV21-1 and J usage is TRBJ2-5; the table calls TRBD1, which could not be checked here. The J call is doubtful: the DNA matches TRBJ2-7 better. TRBV21-1 is designated a pseudogene. The CDR3 has 15 residues.

The rearrangement uses TRBV28 and TRBJ2-5; D perhaps matches TRBD2 (6 bases). This CDR3 comprises 13 residues. Germline CDR1 MDHEN, CDR2 SYDVKM. V was shortened by 5 bases and J by 2 bases, with 9 bases between the two germline ends. CDR3 sequence reads: CASSPGLQETQYF. CDR3 nucleotides: TGTGCCAGCAGTCCGGGACTTCAAGAGACCCAGTACTTC.

This chain joins TRBV28 and TRBJ2-3; D unresolved. Germline assignment: CDR1 MDHEN and CDR2 SYDVKM. Trimming cost V 5 bases and J 1 base, with 7 bases left between them. The CDR3 is made up of 13 amino acids. The CDR3 sequence is CASSIVRTDTQYF. The CDR3 DNA sequence: TGTGCCAGCAGTATAGTTCGCACAGATACGCAGTATTTT.

The chain employs TRBV2 and TRBJ2-5; TRBD1 aligns across 9 bases. The better agreement between TRBJ2-7 and the DNA end casts doubt on the J call. Germline CDR1 SNHLY, CDR2 FYNNEI. The CDR3 is 15 amino acids. CDR3 region: CASIPEWDRAYEQYF. CDR3 DNA: TGTGCCAGCATCCCGGAGTGGGACAGGGCCTACGAGCAGTACTTC.

This chain connects TRBV28 to TRBJ2-7; 7 nucleotides agree with TRBD1. This CDR3 is 12 amino acids long. The germline V gene encodes CDR1 MDHEN and CDR2 SYDVKM. J gave up 3 bases and V 6 bases, and 2 bases lay outside the gene matches. The chain's CDR3 is CASSPGGYEQYF. The DNA of the CDR3 is TGTGCCAGCAGCCCAGGGGGCTACGAGCAGTACTTC.

This rearrangement joins TRBV7-9 to TRBJ2-7, with D maybe TRBD1 (6 bases). This CDR3 contains 18 residues. V was cut by 4 bases and J by 1 base, with 23 bases left in between. CDR1 and CDR2 (germline): SEHNR, FQNEAQ (reference sequence). The CDR3 region is CASSSRTEVASYSYEQYF. The DNA of the CDR3 is TGTGCCAGCAGCTCCAGGACAGAAGTCGCCTCTTATTCCTACGAGCAGTACTTC.